The 6 T cell receptor beta chains presented below share a single source sample, sequenced in a study of blood T cells in healthy people across ages. Next came a second PCR, run for about 6 to 11 cycles, which used a sample-barcoded 5' primer along with a J-beta primer mix. TCRdb re-derived calls from the 5' RACE reads in MiXCR, one entry per CDR3 protein. The table has around 280,000 distinct CDR3 sequences, 27% seen once. Sequencing was performed on blood. These receptor sequences come from a woman aged 70-85 years in good health.

The chain uses TRBV4-3 and TRBJ2-5; D gene ambiguous. Trimming left V 0 bases short and J 5 bases short, with 13 bases between. Germline assignment: CDR1 LGHNA and CDR2 YSLEER. There are 15 residues in the CDR3. CDR3 residues: CASSQDHGENETQYF. The CDR3 nucleotides are TGCGCCAGCAGCCAAGATCACGGTGAGAATGAGACCCAGTACTTC.

This chain uses TRBV12-3 or TRBV12-4 with TRBJ1-5; tentatively, D is TRBD1 (6 bases). CDR3 length equals 14 residues. The V and J ends lost 6 bases and 4 bases respectively, with 13 bases between them. The CDR3 loop reads CASSLQGLNQPQHF. Here the CDR3 DNA reads TGTGCCAGCAGCCTACAGGGACTAAATCAGCCCCAGCATTTT.

The chain employs TRBV20-1 and TRBJ2-7, with D perhaps TRBD2 (5 bases). This CDR3 has 12 amino acids. Germline V gives CDR1 DFQATT, CDR2 SNEGSKA (reference sequence). V was shortened by 8 bases and J by 0 bases, with 11 bases between the two germline ends. The CDR3 bases are TGCAGTCCAAGACTAAACTCCTACGAGCAGTACTTC. This translates into CSPRLNSYEQYF.

The chain recombines TRBV29-1 with TRBJ1-1; unclear D gene. Looked up from germline, CDR1 is SQVTM and CDR2 is ANQGSEA. Trimming removed 6 bases from V and 1 base from J, with 9 bases in between. The CDR3 extends over 12 amino acids. The CDR3 DNA sequence: TGCAGCGTCGCCAGACAGAACACTGAAGCTTTCTTT. This sequence encodes CSVARQNTEAFF.

This clonotype was detected only a few times. The J gene is TRBJ2-6, the V gene TRBV7-9, with D possibly matching TRBD1 (6 bases). The CDR3 has 16 amino acids. Trimming took 5 bases from V and 0 from J, leaving 11 bases between them. The V gene's germline CDR1 is SEHNR and CDR2 FQNEAQ (reference sequence). In DNA form, the CDR3 reads TGTGCCAGCAGCCCCACAGGGTACTCTGGGGCCAACGTCCTGACTTTC. Translated: CASSPTGYSGANVLTF.

This clonotype was observed many times. The CDR3 DNA reads as TGTGCCAGCAGCTTAGTAGGTGGCCTGGCGGGAGGAAGTGCCTACGAGCAGTACTTC. This sequence encodes CASSLVGGLAGGSAYEQYF. V usage is TRBV7-3 and J usage is TRBJ2-7; 8 bases agree with TRBD2. Unmatched junction bases numbered 17, after V lost 2 bases and J lost 2 bases. Germline-derived CDR1 and CDR2 are SGHTA and FQGTGA. This CDR3 region has 19 residues.